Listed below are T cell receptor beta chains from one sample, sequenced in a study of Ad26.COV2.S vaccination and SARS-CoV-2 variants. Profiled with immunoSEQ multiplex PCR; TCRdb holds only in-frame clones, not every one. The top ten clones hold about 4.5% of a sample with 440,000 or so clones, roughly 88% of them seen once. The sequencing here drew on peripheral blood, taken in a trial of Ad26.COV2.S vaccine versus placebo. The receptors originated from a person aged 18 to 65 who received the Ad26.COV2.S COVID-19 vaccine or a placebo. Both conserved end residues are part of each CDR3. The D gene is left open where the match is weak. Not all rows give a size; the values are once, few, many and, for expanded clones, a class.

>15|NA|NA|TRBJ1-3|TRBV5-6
CASSLGRASGNTIYF
TGTGCCAGCAGCTTGGGGCGAGCCTCTGGAAACACCATATATTTT
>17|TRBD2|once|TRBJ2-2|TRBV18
CASSPGLAGAGTGELFF
TGTGCCAGCTCACCTGGACTAGCGGGAGCAGGCACCGGGGAGCTGTTTTTT
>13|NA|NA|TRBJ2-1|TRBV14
CASSQVYGGEQFF
TGTGCCAGCAGCCAAGTCTACGGAGGTGAGCAGTTCTTC
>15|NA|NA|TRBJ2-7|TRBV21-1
CASSKKDRPFYEQYF
TGTGCCAGCAGCAAAAAGGACAGGCCCTTCTACGAGCAGTACTTC
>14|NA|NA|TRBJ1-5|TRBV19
CASSILRTDQPQHF
TGTGCCAGTAGTATCCTGAGGACAGATCAGCCCCAGCATTTT
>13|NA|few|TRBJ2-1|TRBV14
CASSQGLVSEQFF
TGTGCCAGCAGCCAAGGGCTAGTAAGTGAGCAGTTCTTC
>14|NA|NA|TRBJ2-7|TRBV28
CASSPGALSYEQYF
TGTGCCAGCAGCCCGGGAGCCCTTTCCTACGAGCAGTACTTC
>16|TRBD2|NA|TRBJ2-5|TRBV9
CASSTEGGRAEETQYF
TGTGCCAGCAGCACAGAAGGCGGGAGGGCAGAGGAGACCCAGTACTTC
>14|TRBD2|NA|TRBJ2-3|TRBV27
CASSPGLATDTQYF
TGTGCCAGCAGTCCGGGACTAGCCACAGATACGCAGTATTTT
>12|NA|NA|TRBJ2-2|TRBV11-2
CASTHYPGELFF
TGTGCCAGCACCCATTACCCCGGGGAGCTGTTTTTT
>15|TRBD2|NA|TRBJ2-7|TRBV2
CASGMLAGGPYEQYF
TGTGCCAGCGGGATGCTAGCGGGAGGGCCCTACGAGCAGTACTTC
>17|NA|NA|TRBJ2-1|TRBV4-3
CASSQAPLGDSYNEQFF
TGCGCCAGCAGCCAGGCCCCCTTAGGGGACTCCTACAATGAGCAGTTCTTC
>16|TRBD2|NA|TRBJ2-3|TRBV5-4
CASSLLERELGDTQYF
TGTGCCAGCAGCTTGTTAGAGCGGGAGCTGGGGGATACGCAGTATTTT
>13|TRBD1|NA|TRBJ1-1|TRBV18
CASSRDRGAEAFF
TGTGCCAGCTCAAGGGACAGGGGGGCTGAAGCTTTCTTT
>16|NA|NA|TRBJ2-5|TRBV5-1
CASSLASSGPQETQYF
TGCGCCAGCAGCTTGGCCTCCAGCGGGCCACAAGAGACCCAGTACTTC
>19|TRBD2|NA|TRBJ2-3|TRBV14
CASSQALILLAGEADTQYF
TGTGCCAGCAGCCAAGCTCTCATCCTCCTAGCGGGAGAAGCAGATACGCAGTATTTT
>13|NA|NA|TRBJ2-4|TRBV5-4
CASSLAGRDIQYF
TGTGCCAGCAGCTTGGCGGGTCGGGACATTCAGTACTTC
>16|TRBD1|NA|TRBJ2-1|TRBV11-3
CASSLDGQDSYNEQFF
TGTGCCAGCAGCTTAGACGGACAGGACTCCTACAATGAGCAGTTCTTC
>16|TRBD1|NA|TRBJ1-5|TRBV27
CASSLFGQGINQPQHF
TGTGCCAGCAGTTTATTTGGACAGGGTATCAATCAGCCCCAGCATTTT
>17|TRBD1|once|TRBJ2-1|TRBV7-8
CASSSPTFGTGGHEQFF
TGTGCCAGCAGCTCGCCAACTTTCGGGACAGGGGGCCATGAGCAGTTCTTC
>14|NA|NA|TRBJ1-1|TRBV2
CASPGTATNTEAFF
TGTGCCAGTCCAGGAACGGCTACGAACACTGAAGCTTTCTTT
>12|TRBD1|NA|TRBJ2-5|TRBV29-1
CSVEPGGETQYF
TGCAGCGTTGAACCAGGGGGCGAGACCCAGTACTTC
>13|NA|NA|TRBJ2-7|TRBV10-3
CAISEFTSYEQYF
TGTGCCATCAGTGAGTTTACGTCCTACGAGCAGTACTTC
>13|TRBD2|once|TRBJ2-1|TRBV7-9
CASSLGRRGEQFF
TGTGCCAGCAGCTTAGGGCGGCGGGGGGAGCAGTTCTTC
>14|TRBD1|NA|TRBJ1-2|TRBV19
CASSIPQGSYGYTF
TGTGCCAGTAGTATCCCACAGGGGTCCTATGGCTACACCTTC
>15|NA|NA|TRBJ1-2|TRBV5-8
CASSFEGSRLYGYTF
TGTGCCAGCAGCTTCGAGGGATCGCGACTCTATGGCTACACCTTC
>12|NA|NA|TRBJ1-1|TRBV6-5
CASRALRTEAFF
TGTGCCAGCAGGGCTCTGAGGACTGAAGCTTTCTTT
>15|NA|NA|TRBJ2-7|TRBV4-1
CASSQNRDTAYEQYF
TGCGCCAGCAGCCAGAACCGGGACACTGCCTACGAGCAGTACTTC
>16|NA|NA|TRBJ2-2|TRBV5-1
CASSLTPDGGAGELFF
TGCGCCAGCAGCTTGACCCCAGACGGAGGGGCCGGGGAGCTGTTTTTT